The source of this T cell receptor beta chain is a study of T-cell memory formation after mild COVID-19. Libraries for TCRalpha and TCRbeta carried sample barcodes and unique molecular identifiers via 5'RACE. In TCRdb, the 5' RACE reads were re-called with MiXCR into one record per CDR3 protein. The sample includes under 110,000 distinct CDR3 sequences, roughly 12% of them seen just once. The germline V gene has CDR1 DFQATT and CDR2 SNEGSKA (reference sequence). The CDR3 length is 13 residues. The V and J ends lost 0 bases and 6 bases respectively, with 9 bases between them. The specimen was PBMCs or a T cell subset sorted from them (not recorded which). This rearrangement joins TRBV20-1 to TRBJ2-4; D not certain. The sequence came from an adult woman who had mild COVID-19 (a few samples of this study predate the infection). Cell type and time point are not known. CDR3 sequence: CSARDHGLNIQYF. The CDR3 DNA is TGCAGTGCTAGAGATCACGGCTTAAACATTCAGTACTTC.